This T cell receptor (beta chain) was sequenced for a study of cytomegalovirus exposure and HLA in healthy donors (dated by TCRdb to 2017 to 2019). Regarding the research as a whole: A later analysis indicated that the 120 or so validation repertoires were generated on the platform also employed for the approximately 700 repertoires of the first cohort. The study aimed to test whether cataloging public T cell receptors could reveal signatures of past pathogen exposure. A separate validation cohort of roughly 120 different subjects was used in addition to the approximately 700-subject first cohort. To predict cytomegalovirus infection status, the study combined high-throughput TCR immunosequencing, statistical association of individual TCRs with disease status, and machine learning. What the study reported, not specific to this receptor: A later analysis had no HLA typing for the validation cohort, so co-occurrence there was scored across all 130 or so repertoires. The classifier was reported to diagnose cytomegalovirus status with high specificity and sensitivity in both the original cohort and the validation cohort. While some public TCRs were present in many individuals, most TCR sequences turned up only very rarely across donors. The study listed 164 TCR beta chains as associated with cytomegalovirus. In vitro tests confirmed that three of the cytomegalovirus-associated TCR beta chains recognize cytomegalovirus antigens. In a later analysis, TCRs clustered in the first cohort were found to also tend to co-occur in the approximately 110 validation repertoires, with 90% to 95% of cluster scores above 0. The authors suggested that the approach could potentially be generalized to other disease states and immunological phenotypes.

Note on this clone: It has no known antigen specificity. Base qualities are missing; no much larger clone stands one base away.

Library method: the immunoSEQ multiplex PCR assay. The paper's processing steps were these. To diagnose cytomegalovirus status from the catalog of TCR beta chain sequences, a statistical classification framework was built. TCRdb limited this immuneACCESS table to in-frame rearrangements with V and J called. A share of clones is missing; checked studies link under half to unresolved V genes, and the rest is unexplained. For V, J and clone size, that table is used; D and trimming come from the DNA. Within this sample are hundreds of thousands of clones, with roughly 80% of them counted one time only. The ten biggest clones cover 5.5% to 7% of the sample. The donors were included in the validation cohort of 120 subjects, a group kept apart from the roughly 700-subject first cohort. Spanning cysteine to phenylalanine, the CDR3 consists of 16 amino acids. The entry retains the CDR3 DNA only, 48 bases that are in frame from base 1. The germline V end is reduced by 4 bases and the J end by 2 bases; junction bases left unmatched: 6. CDR1 is given as SGHRS and CDR2 as YFSETQ, both from the germline V gene.

The sequenced sample consisted of PBMCs. The chain is encoded by TRBV5-1 joined to TRBJ2-1, with TRBD2 identical over 10 junction bases. The sequence came from a woman between 18 and 29 years old in good health and CMV-seronegative. Read as DNA, the sequence is TGCGCCAGCAGCCTCGGACTAGCGGTAACCTACAATGAGCAGTTCTTC. Its protein product is CASSLGLAVTYNEQFF.